These 30 T cell receptor beta chains were all obtained from the same sample, sequenced in a study of blood T cell repertoires in COVID-19. Profiled with immunoSEQ multiplex PCR; TCRdb holds only in-frame clones, not every one. Among hundreds of thousands of clones listed, approximately 90% were seen once. Sequencing was done on a sample of peripheral blood. Receptors originate from a woman aged 25 to 45 with active or convalescent COVID-19.

CDR3 nucleotide sequence: TGTGCCAGCAGCGTAGATAACAGGGGTACGCAGTATTTT. Residues: CASSVDNRGTQYF. The chain is built from TRBV9 and TRBJ2-3, with 7 bases matching TRBD1. CDR3 length equals 13 residues. Germline loops: CDR1 SGDLS, CDR2 YYNGEE. J was trimmed by 8 bases and V by 0 bases; bases with no gene match: 3. The whole variable domain, remainder taken from reference TRBV9 and TRBJ2-3, is DSGVTQTPKHLITATGQRVTLRCSPRSGDLSVYWYQQSLDQGLQFLIQYYNGEERAKGNILERFSAQQFPDLHSELNLSSLELGDSALYFCASSVDNRGTQYFGPGTRLTVL.

V gene TRBV7-6 combines with J gene TRBJ2-5; 15 nucleotides match TRBD2. The CDR3 extends over 16 amino acids. The V and J ends lost 5 bases and 5 bases, in that order; junction bases with no gene match: 6. Germline V CDR1 and CDR2: SGHVS, FNYEAQ. CDR3 loop: CASSPRTSGGVETQYF. As DNA, the CDR3 is TGTGCCAGCAGCCCCAGGACTAGCGGGGGGGTGGAGACCCAGTACTTC.

The chain has TRBV5-4 and TRBJ2-5; tentative D call: TRBD1 (6 bases). V dropped 0 bases and J dropped 5 bases, with 8 bases sitting between them. The CDR3 extends over 13 amino acids. Germline CDR1 reads SGHNT; CDR2 reads YYREEE (reference sequence). CDR3 region: CASSLDQGETQYF. Here the CDR3 DNA reads TGTGCCAGCAGCTTGGACCAGGGGGAGACCCAGTACTTC. The whole variable domain, filled in from reference TRBV5-4 and TRBJ2-5, reads ETGVTQSPTHLIKTRGQQVTLRCSSQSGHNTVSWYQQALGQGPQFIFQYYREEENGRGNFPPRFSGLQFPNYSSELNVNALELDDSALYLCASSLDQGETQYFGPGTRLLVL.

The V and J genes are TRBV25-1 and TRBJ1-1, with D maybe TRBD1 (5 bases). Germline assignment: CDR1 MGHDK and CDR2 SYGVNS. The CDR3 is made up of 15 amino acids. V was cut by 7 bases and J by 3 bases, with 18 bases left in between. The chain's CDR3 is CASTSPARGDTEAFF. The DNA of the CDR3 is TGTGCCAGCACATCGCCCGCGCGGGGGGACACTGAAGCTTTCTTT.

V is TRBV4-2 and J is TRBJ2-3; TRBD2 might be the D (6 bases). This CDR3 region has 16 residues. V was trimmed by 0 bases and J by 4 bases, leaving 14 bases between them. CDR1 LGHNA and CDR2 YNFKEQ come from the germline V gene. CDR3 sequence reads: CASSQEEGPWADTQYF. Written as DNA, the CDR3 is TGTGCCAGCAGCCAAGAGGAGGGCCCGTGGGCAGATACGCAGTATTTT.

In this sample, this clone turned up once. The chain recombines TRBV29-1 with TRBJ2-7; 13 nucleotides match TRBD2. V lost 3 bases, J lost 6 bases, and 8 bases stayed unmatched. The CDR3 length is 15 residues. CDR1 is SQVTM and CDR2 is ANQGSEA in the germline V gene. CDR3 sequence (DNA): TGCAGCGTTGAGTCTGGGACTAGCGGGACTCTCGAGCAGTACTTC. It encodes CSVESGTSGTLEQYF.

This sequence joins TRBV5-1 and TRBJ2-7; 7 nucleotides line up with TRBD2. V lost 2 bases and J lost 4; bases outside the gene matches: 9. From germline, CDR1 is SGHRS and CDR2 YFSETQ. This CDR3 is 15 amino acids long. The CDR3 region has the DNA TGCGCCAGCAGCTTTGCGGCGGGAGAAGGATACGAGCAGTACTTC. Its protein is CASSFAAGEGYEQYF.

The rearrangement uses TRBV5-1 and TRBJ1-5; possibly TRBD1 for D (5 bases). Trimming took 0 bases from V and 2 from J, leaving 18 bases between them. The CDR3 extends over 18 amino acids. Germline V gives CDR1 SGHRS, CDR2 YFSETQ. CDR3 in amino acids: CASSLGWQGVKGNQPQHF. The CDR3 region has the DNA TGCGCCAGCAGCTTGGGGTGGCAGGGTGTAAAGGGCAATCAGCCCCAGCATTTT.

The chain is built from TRBV12-5 and TRBJ1-2; no reliable D call. CDR1 is LGHNT and CDR2 is FRNRAP in the germline V gene. The CDR3 length is 14 residues. V was shortened by 0 bases and J by 6 bases, with 11 bases between the two germline ends. The CDR3 DNA is TGTGCTAGTGGTTTGGTAGGCGGATTGGATGGCTACACCTTC. Its protein product is CASGLVGGLDGYTF. Based on the CDR3 plus reference TRBV12-5 and TRBJ1-2, the full variable domain is DARVTQTPRHKVTEMGQEVTMRCQPILGHNTVFWYRQTMMQGLELLAYFRNRAPLDDSGMPKDRFSAEMPDATLATLKIQPSEPRDSAVYFCASGLVGGLDGYTFGSGTRLTVV.

The V call is TRBV5-1, the J call TRBJ1-2, with D unclear. Germline V CDR1 and CDR2: SGHRS, YFSETQ. The germline V and J ends were trimmed by 0 bases and 7 bases, with 7 bases remaining between them. The CDR3 has 12 residues. As DNA, the CDR3 is TGCGCCAGCAGCTTGGAATTCGGTGGCTACACCTTC. It specifies CASSLEFGGYTF.

The CDR3 region has the DNA TGTGCAAGTCGCTTAGCTAGAGACAGCTATGGCTACACCTTC. It encodes CASRLARDSYGYTF. The chain recombines TRBV12-2 with TRBJ1-2; the table names TRBD1, a call not compared with the DNA. TRBV12-2 is reported as a pseudogene. CDR3 length equals 14 residues.

The rearrangement links TRBV7-2 to TRBJ1-6; 7 positions agree with TRBD1. Germline CDR1 is SGHTA and CDR2 is FQGNSA. This CDR3 has 14 amino acids. The V segment lost 5 bases and the J segment 6 bases; nucleotides outside the gene matches: 4. The DNA of the CDR3 is TGTGCCAGCAGCGGGGACAGTTTTAATTCACCCCTCCACTTT. The encoded protein is CASSGDSFNSPLHF.

This chain links TRBV6-5 with TRBJ2-1, with no clear D. The germline V gene has CDR1 MNHEY and CDR2 SVGAGI. The CDR3 is made up of 14 amino acids. V lost 4 bases, J lost 9 bases, and 16 bases lay in between. CDR3 DNA: TGTGCCAGCAGTTTCGAAAGCCGACTCGGTGAGCAGTTCTTC. Protein product: CASSFESRLGEQFF.

This clone is a singleton in its sample. The chain carries TRBV5-1 and TRBJ1-1, with D unclear. Trimming removed 1 base at V and 0 bases at J, with 4 bases between. CDR1 and CDR2 (germline): SGHRS, YFSETQ. The CDR3 is 13 amino acids. CDR3: CASSLTMNTEAFF. The CDR3 DNA reads as TGCGCCAGCAGCTTGACAATGAACACTGAAGCTTTCTTT.

The chain employs TRBV7-6 and TRBJ2-1; 9 bases are shared with TRBD2. Germline V lookup: CDR1 SGHVS, CDR2 FNYEAQ. The J segment lost 5 bases and the V segment lost 1 base, leaving 6 bases of the junction unmatched. CDR3 length: 16 residues. CDR3 residues: CASSLVGGGADNEQFF. Written as DNA, the CDR3 is TGTGCCAGCAGCTTAGTAGGCGGGGGGGCCGACAATGAGCAGTTCTTC.

The V gene is TRBV5-8, the J gene TRBJ1-2; D gene uncertain. This CDR3 has 12 amino acids. Germline CDR1 SGHTS, CDR2 YDEGEE. Between the trimmed V and J ends, which lost 0 bases and 9 bases, there was a span of 9 bases. The CDR3 here is CASSLDRVRYTF. CDR3 nucleotide sequence: TGTGCCAGCAGCTTGGATCGCGTCCGCTACACCTTC.

The chain uses TRBV18 and TRBJ2-5; 7 nucleotides line up with TRBD2. Germline assignment: CDR1 KGHSH and CDR2 LQKENI. This CDR3 spans 16 amino acids. The ends lost 1 base at V and 4 bases at J; junction bases unmatched: 9. The CDR3 is CASSPRGGMGAETQYF. CDR3 nucleotide sequence: TGTGCCAGCTCACCACGGGGAGGGATGGGAGCAGAGACCCAGTACTTC. Combining the CDR3 with reference TRBV18 and TRBJ2-5 gives the whole variable domain NAGVMQNPRHLVRRRGQEARLRCSPMKGHSHVYWYRQLPEEGLKFMVYLQKENIIDESGMPKERFSAEFPKEGPSILRIQQVVRGDSAAYFCASSPRGGMGAETQYFGPGTRLLVL.

The chain employs TRBV27 and TRBJ1-1, with no clear D. V lost 5 bases and J 2 bases, leaving 12 bases between the germline ends. CDR3 size: 14 residues. From germline, CDR1 is MNHEY and CDR2 SMNVEV (reference sequence). CDR3 sequence reads: CASSPQRFNTEAFF. In DNA, the CDR3 is TGTGCCAGCAGTCCACAGAGATTTAACACTGAAGCTTTCTTT.

The V gene is TRBV5-1, the J gene TRBJ1-2; a weak D match, TRBD1 (5 bases). V lost 0 bases, J lost 6 bases, and 15 bases lay in between. The length of the CDR3 is 15 residues. The germline CDR1 and CDR2 sequences are SGHRS and YFSETQ. The CDR3 coding sequence is TGCGCCAGCAGCTTGGCCAACGGTCAGGGTGATGGCTACACCTTC. Its protein is CASSLANGQGDGYTF.

Concerning this clone: This CDR3 is also generated by other DNA sequences in the sample. V usage is TRBV27 and J usage is TRBJ2-7, with D possibly TRBD1 on 5 matching bases. The V end lost 6 bases, the J end lost 2 bases, and 8 bases lay between the germline ends. From germline, CDR1 is MNHEY and CDR2 SMNVEV (reference sequence). The CDR3 is 12 residues long. The CDR3 protein is CASSQGTYEQYF. The CDR3 DNA reads as TGTGCCAGCAGCCAGGGAACCTACGAGCAGTACTTC.

This clone has just one count. The gene calls are TRBV18 and TRBJ2-4, with 9 bases fitting TRBD1. Germline V CDR1 and CDR2: KGHSH, LQKENI. CDR3 length: 16 amino acids. The ends lost 6 bases at V and 4 bases at J; junction bases unmatched: 10. The DNA of the CDR3 is TGTGCCAGCTCCCTAGGGACAGGGTTAAGGAAAAACATTCAGTACTTC. Its protein is CASSLGTGLRKNIQYF.

The chain is built from TRBV19 and TRBJ2-7; D is perhaps TRBD1 (6 bases). The CDR3 runs to 13 residues. Deletions cut 4 bases from V and 6 bases from J, with 13 bases between. Germline V CDR1 and CDR2: LNHDA, SQIVND (reference sequence). In DNA form, the CDR3 reads TGTGCCAGTAGTACCCTACAGGGTGGCGAGCAGTACTTC. Protein sequence: CASSTLQGGEQYF.

This clone was seen only a few times. The rearrangement links TRBV18 to TRBJ1-2, with 8 positions matching TRBD1. With 4 bases clipped from V and 6 bases from J, the junction kept 16 bases outside the gene matches. The CDR3 runs 17 residues. Germline V gene lookup returns CDR1 KGHSH and CDR2 LQKENI. The CDR3 coding sequence is TGTGCCAGCTCACAGGAAGGACAGGGCCTTGGTGCGAATGGCTACACCTTC. Translating it yields CASSQEGQGLGANGYTF.

The chain links TRBV6-5 to TRBJ2-7; 9 positions match TRBD2. The CDR3 extends over 15 amino acids. The V and J ends lost 2 bases and 2 bases, in that order; junction bases with no gene match: 4. Germline CDR1 and CDR2: MNHEY and SVGAGI. The CDR3 is CASSYDASGTYEQYF. CDR3 DNA: TGTGCCAGCAGTTACGACGCTAGCGGGACCTACGAGCAGTACTTC.

As for this clone: At one end, the junction sequence differs from germline, possibly due to a read error. The chain has TRBV5-1 and TRBJ1-1, with D unclear. The germline gives CDR1 SGHRS, CDR2 YFSETQ. The CDR3 has 14 amino acids. The CDR3: CASCLAGMNTEAFF. In DNA form, the CDR3 reads TGCGCCAGCTGCTTGGCAGGCATGAACACTGAAGCTTTCTTT.

The J gene is TRBJ1-1, the V gene TRBV6-5; no clear D. Germline-derived CDR1 and CDR2 are MNHEY and SVGAGI. CDR3 length: 13 amino acids. V was cut by 8 bases and J by 0 bases, with 10 bases left in between. The CDR3 DNA reads TGTGCCAGCGAAGAGAACCTGAACACTGAAGCTTTCTTT. Protein product: CASEENLNTEAFF.

The chain recombines TRBV5-6 with TRBJ1-3; maybe TRBD1 (6 bases). The V gene's germline CDR1 is SGHDT and CDR2 YYEEEE. V lost 2 bases and J 6 bases, leaving 12 bases between the germline ends. The CDR3 totals 14 residues. The CDR3 coding sequence is TGTGCCAGCAGCTTTCCGACAGGAACAAACACCATATATTTT. Its protein product is CASSFPTGTNTIYF. Full variable domain (rest looked up from reference TRBV5-6 and TRBJ1-3): DAGVTQSPTHLIKTRGQQVTLRCSPKSGHDTVSWYQQALGQGPQFIFQYYEEEERQRGNFPDRFSGHQFPNYSSELNVNALLLGDSALYLCASSFPTGTNTIYFGEGSWLTVV.

This chain connects TRBV9 to TRBJ2-7; D might be TRBD2 (6 bases). Germline V gene data show CDR1 as SGDLS and CDR2 as YYNGEE. The CDR3 is 15 residues long. Trimming took off 0 bases at V and 3 bases at J, with 13 bases between the two ends. CDR3 sequence: CASSVESGLIYEQYF. CDR3 bases: TGTGCCAGCAGCGTAGAATCAGGACTAATCTACGAGCAGTACTTC.

The genes are TRBV10-3 and TRBJ2-7; 8 nucleotides match TRBD2. Germline V gives CDR1 ENHRY, CDR2 SYGVKD. J gave up 0 bases and V 3 bases, and 7 bases lay outside the gene matches. There are 16 residues in the CDR3. The CDR3 sequence: CAISDPSGRSSYEQYF. The DNA for the CDR3 is TGTGCCATCAGTGATCCCAGCGGGAGAAGCTCCTACGAGCAGTACTTC.

V and J are TRBV19 and TRBJ2-3, with 10 bases matching TRBD2. With 6 bases clipped from V and 2 bases from J, the junction kept 8 bases outside the gene matches. The length of the CDR3 is 16 residues. CDR1 is LNHDA, CDR2 SQIVND, per germline (reference sequence). CDR3 sequence reads: CASSPSSGGLTDTQYF. In nucleotides, the CDR3 is TGTGCCAGTAGCCCCTCTAGCGGGGGCCTCACAGATACGCAGTATTTT.